The rows below give T cell receptor beta chains drawn from one sample of a study of early T cells in non-severe SARS-CoV-2 infection. Using its own MiXCR run on the 5' RACE reads, TCRdb lists one record per CDR3 protein. The sample includes tens of thousands of distinct CDR3 sequences, 9.5% of them seen just once. Sequencing input: whole blood. The origin of the receptors is an adult who was a healthcare worker with PCR-confirmed SARS-CoV-2 infection or an uninfected control (not recorded which). The conserved cysteine and the conserved F or W are not part of the CDR3 here. Fields, in order: J gene, CDR3 length, V gene, CDR3 protein.

J gene: TRBJ2-2; CDR3 length: 15; V gene: TRBV6-6; CDR3 protein: ASSRKDGQMHTGELF
J gene: TRBJ2-4; CDR3 length: 11; V gene: TRBV20-1; CDR3 protein: SAPQDVKNIQY
J gene: TRBJ2-1; CDR3 length: 13; V gene: TRBV4-3; CDR3 protein: ASSQGGSPYNEQF
J gene: TRBJ1-6; CDR3 length: 13; V gene: TRBV5-1; CDR3 protein: ASSLYRGNNSPLH
J gene: TRBJ2-2; CDR3 length: 11; V gene: TRBV7-3; CDR3 protein: ASSLGVAGELF
J gene: TRBJ2-2; CDR3 length: 10; V gene: TRBV19; CDR3 protein: ASRSMESRLF
J gene: TRBJ2-1; CDR3 length: 12; V gene: TRBV10-1; CDR3 protein: AVWDRAPYNEQF
J gene: TRBJ1-6; CDR3 length: 10; V gene: TRBV7-6; CDR3 protein: ASSTYVGPLH
J gene: TRBJ2-3; CDR3 length: 11; V gene: TRBV7-9; CDR3 protein: ASSFTGEDTQY
J gene: TRBJ2-1; CDR3 length: 13; V gene: TRBV6-2/TRBV6-3; CDR3 protein: ASSPGHPAYNEQF
J gene: TRBJ2-1; CDR3 length: 12; V gene: TRBV10-2; CDR3 protein: ASSESGGRNEQF
J gene: TRBJ2-5; CDR3 length: 12; V gene: TRBV6-1; CDR3 protein: ASSENLRGETQY
J gene: TRBJ2-1; CDR3 length: 15; V gene: TRBV7-9; CDR3 protein: ASSLSRSTSGYNEQF
J gene: TRBJ1-3; CDR3 length: 13; V gene: TRBV11-2; CDR3 protein: ASSLTGGSGNTIY
J gene: TRBJ2-3; CDR3 length: 13; V gene: TRBV11-3; CDR3 protein: ASSLSGGARDTQY
J gene: TRBJ1-1; CDR3 length: 15; V gene: TRBV9; CDR3 protein: ASSPHSGRRGGAEAF
J gene: TRBJ2-5; CDR3 length: 12; V gene: TRBV29-1; CDR3 protein: SVVKWGRGETQY
J gene: TRBJ1-5; CDR3 length: 12; V gene: TRBV6-4; CDR3 protein: ASSGVGADQPQH
J gene: TRBJ1-1; CDR3 length: 13; V gene: TRBV2; CDR3 protein: ASSLGDRGSTEAF
J gene: TRBJ2-3; CDR3 length: 16; V gene: TRBV9; CDR3 protein: ASSVQSGRWLSTDTQY
J gene: TRBJ2-1; CDR3 length: 12; V gene: TRBV10-2; CDR3 protein: ASSESVSYNEQF
J gene: TRBJ2-1; CDR3 length: 10; V gene: TRBV2; CDR3 protein: ASSDEGNEQF
J gene: TRBJ2-6; CDR3 length: 15; V gene: TRBV7-2; CDR3 protein: ASSTGLAGSGANVLT
J gene: TRBJ2-3; CDR3 length: 17; V gene: TRBV7-8; CDR3 protein: ASSPYVVGRGTNTDTQY
J gene: TRBJ2-1; CDR3 length: 11; V gene: TRBV7-9; CDR3 protein: ASSRPVGDEQF
J gene: TRBJ2-5; CDR3 length: 15; V gene: TRBV4-3; CDR3 protein: ASSQDVGGTLGETQY
J gene: TRBJ2-4; CDR3 length: 13; V gene: TRBV19; CDR3 protein: ASRAGQGAPSIQY
J gene: TRBJ2-1; CDR3 length: 12; V gene: TRBV5-5; CDR3 protein: ASSLILSGNEQF
J gene: TRBJ1-2; CDR3 length: 14; V gene: TRBV12-3/TRBV12-4; CDR3 protein: ASSQGGQFFNYGYT
J gene: TRBJ2-1; CDR3 length: 10; V gene: TRBV5-1; CDR3 protein: ASRLRTDEQF
J gene: TRBJ1-3; CDR3 length: 15; V gene: TRBV5-1; CDR3 protein: ASSSGLGDLSGNTIY
J gene: TRBJ2-3; CDR3 length: 15; V gene: TRBV20-1; CDR3 protein: SARGLAGAPRTDTQY
J gene: TRBJ2-7; CDR3 length: 17; V gene: TRBV11-2; CDR3 protein: ASRPIRDTVQSHSYEQY
J gene: TRBJ2-3; CDR3 length: 14; V gene: TRBV6-1; CDR3 protein: ATLKRGTGNRDTQY
J gene: TRBJ2-7; CDR3 length: 11; V gene: TRBV12-3/TRBV12-4; CDR3 protein: ASSLGREYEQY
J gene: TRBJ2-7; CDR3 length: 9; V gene: TRBV28; CDR3 protein: ASSLEGRQY
J gene: TRBJ2-1; CDR3 length: 12; V gene: TRBV2; CDR3 protein: ASSEFKPWDEQF
J gene: TRBJ1-4; CDR3 length: 12; V gene: TRBV20-1; CDR3 protein: SASSGGSDEKLF
J gene: TRBJ2-1; CDR3 length: 13; V gene: TRBV18; CDR3 protein: ASLQSGGRYNEQF
J gene: TRBJ1-1; CDR3 length: 9; V gene: TRBV2; CDR3 protein: ASSEASRVF
J gene: TRBJ2-3; CDR3 length: 14; V gene: TRBV12-3/TRBV12-4; CDR3 protein: ASSLGPSGRTDTQY
J gene: TRBJ2-3; CDR3 length: 13; V gene: TRBV10-1; CDR3 protein: ATSGSRLVGDTQY
J gene: TRBJ2-1; CDR3 length: 13; V gene: TRBV5-1; CDR3 protein: ASSNRDRPVNEQF
J gene: TRBJ1-1; CDR3 length: 11; V gene: TRBV7-2; CDR3 protein: ASSFGTDTEAF
J gene: TRBJ1-1; CDR3 length: 13; V gene: TRBV7-9; CDR3 protein: ASSQARHPHTEAF
J gene: TRBJ2-1; CDR3 length: 12; V gene: TRBV3-1; CDR3 protein: ASSQALLNNEQF
J gene: TRBJ2-2; CDR3 length: 12; V gene: TRBV20-1; CDR3 protein: SAGLAGGTGELF
J gene: TRBJ2-7; CDR3 length: 13; V gene: TRBV27; CDR3 protein: ASSFRDRIAYEQY
J gene: TRBJ1-2; CDR3 length: 14; V gene: TRBV11-2; CDR3 protein: ASSLDPAGAGDGYT
J gene: TRBJ2-1; CDR3 length: 12; V gene: TRBV5-4; CDR3 protein: ASSLAGNYNEQF
J gene: TRBJ2-1; CDR3 length: 17; V gene: TRBV7-9; CDR3 protein: ASSLPAAASGAPVPEQF
J gene: TRBJ1-3; CDR3 length: 12; V gene: TRBV12-5; CDR3 protein: ASHGIFSGNTIY
J gene: TRBJ2-1; CDR3 length: 13; V gene: TRBV20-1; CDR3 protein: SARAAGRTYNEQF
J gene: TRBJ2-3; CDR3 length: 14; V gene: TRBV4-3; CDR3 protein: ASSQGGLRETDTQY